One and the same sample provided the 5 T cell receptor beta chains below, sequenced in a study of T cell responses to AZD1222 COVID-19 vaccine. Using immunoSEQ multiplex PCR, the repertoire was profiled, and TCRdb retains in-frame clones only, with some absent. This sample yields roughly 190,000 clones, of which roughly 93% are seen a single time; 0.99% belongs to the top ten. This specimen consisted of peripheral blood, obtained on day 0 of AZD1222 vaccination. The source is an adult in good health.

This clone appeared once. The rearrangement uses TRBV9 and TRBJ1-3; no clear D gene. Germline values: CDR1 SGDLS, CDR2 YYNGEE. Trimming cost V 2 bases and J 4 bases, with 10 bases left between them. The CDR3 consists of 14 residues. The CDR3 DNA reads TGTGCCAGCAGCGTTTTGGATTCGGGAAACACCATATATTTT. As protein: CASSVLDSGNTIYF.

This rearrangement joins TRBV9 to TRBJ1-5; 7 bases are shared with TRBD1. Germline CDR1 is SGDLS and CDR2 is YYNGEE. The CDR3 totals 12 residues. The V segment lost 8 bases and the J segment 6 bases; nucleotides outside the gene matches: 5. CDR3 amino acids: CASGEGAQPQHF. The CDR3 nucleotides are TGTGCCAGTGGGGAGGGGGCTCAGCCCCAGCATTTT.

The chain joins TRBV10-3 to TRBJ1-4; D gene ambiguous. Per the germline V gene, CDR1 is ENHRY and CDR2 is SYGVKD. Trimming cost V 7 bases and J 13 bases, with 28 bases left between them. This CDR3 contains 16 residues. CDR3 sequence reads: CAIKLSLGPAQKGLFF. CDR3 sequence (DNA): TGTGCCATCAAATTGTCCTTGGGCCCGGCACAAAAGGGACTGTTTTTT.

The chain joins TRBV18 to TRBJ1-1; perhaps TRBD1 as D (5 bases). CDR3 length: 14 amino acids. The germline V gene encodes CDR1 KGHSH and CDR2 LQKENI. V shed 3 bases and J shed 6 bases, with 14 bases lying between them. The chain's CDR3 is CASSPSKGGAEAFF. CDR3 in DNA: TGTGCCAGCTCACCGAGTAAGGGAGGGGCTGAAGCTTTCTTT.

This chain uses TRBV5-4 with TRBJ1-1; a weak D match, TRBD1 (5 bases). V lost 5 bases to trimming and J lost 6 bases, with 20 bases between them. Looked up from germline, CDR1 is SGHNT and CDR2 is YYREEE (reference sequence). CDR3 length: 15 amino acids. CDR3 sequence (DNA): TGTGCCAGCAGTCCGGAGACCATGGGGGTGGCTGAAGCTTTCTTT. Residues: CASSPETMGVAEAFF.